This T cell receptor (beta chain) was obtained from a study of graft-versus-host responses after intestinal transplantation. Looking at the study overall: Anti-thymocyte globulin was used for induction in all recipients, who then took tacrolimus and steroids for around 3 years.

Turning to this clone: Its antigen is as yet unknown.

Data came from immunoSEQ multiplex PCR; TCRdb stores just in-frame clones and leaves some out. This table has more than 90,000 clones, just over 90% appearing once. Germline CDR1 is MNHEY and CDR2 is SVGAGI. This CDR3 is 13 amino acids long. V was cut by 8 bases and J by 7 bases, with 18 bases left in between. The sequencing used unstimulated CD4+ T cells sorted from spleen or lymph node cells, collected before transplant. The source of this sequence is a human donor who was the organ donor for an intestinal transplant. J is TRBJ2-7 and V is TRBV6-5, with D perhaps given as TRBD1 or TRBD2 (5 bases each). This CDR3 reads CASGPGPPREQYF. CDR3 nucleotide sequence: TGTGCCAGCGGACCGGGACCCCCACGGGAGCAGTACTTC.